This T cell receptor beta chain was found in a study of shared clonotypes between healthy human individuals. Study details: Donor ages ranged 18 to 49 years: a couple of women, a few men. Regarding the study as a whole: Sequencing depth was expected to influence donor clonotype sharing.

A word on this clone: Its matching antigen is unknown.

The CDR3 covers 12 residues. Per germline, CDR1 MNHEY and CDR2 SMNVEV (reference sequence). Losses at the gene ends were 6 bases for V and 7 bases for J; bases not matched to a gene: 4. Naive CD8 cells were CD45RO-negative, positively selected for CCR7, excluding terminally differentiated effector memory CD45RA+ cells. All donors were Caucasian adults living in Nashville, Tennessee. The assay was immunoSEQ multiplex PCR, and TCRdb's table has in-frame clones only and misses some. The sample carries about 2 million clones, less than 95% recorded once. The V and J genes are TRBV27 and TRBJ2-7; 9 positions agree with TRBD1. This receptor was identified in a man between 18 and 29 years old in good health. Sample: naive CD8+ T cells sorted from blood. In nucleotides, the CDR3 is TGTGCCAGCAGAACAGGGGGCGGGGAGCAGTACTTC. Residues: CASRTGGGEQYF.